This TCR beta chain came from a study of CD8 T cells in Susac syndrome. Germline trimming cut 3 bases from V and 4 bases from J; bases unmatched to any gene: 5. This CDR3 comprises 14 residues. The germline V gene encodes CDR1 DFQATT and CDR2 SNEGSKA (reference sequence). Random hexamers were used to reverse transcribe the RNA input (about 0.5 to 1 ug). The immunoSEQ assay covered 54 Vbeta and 13 Jbeta segments for CDR3. TCRdb processed the immunoSEQ multiplex PCR reads anew with MiXCR; each CDR3 protein has one entry. This sample has around 300,000 distinct CDR3 sequences, with about 91% found just once. Negative isolation yielded CD4+ and CD8+ T cells, and FACS enriched TEMRA cells. Note on this clonotype: Its specificity is not known.

Study-level results: The study acknowledged a relatively small number of individuals in its TCR sequencing and HLA analysis.

This receptor was taken from a human donor with multiple sclerosis. The V gene is TRBV20-1, the J gene TRBJ2-3; 9 nucleotides agree with TRBD2. Sequenced material: CD4+ T cells from PBMCs. DNA for the CDR3: TGCAGTGCTAGGGCTAGCGGGGCCCCAGATACGCAGTATTTT. As protein: CSARASGAPDTQYF.